A single sample gave rise to the 30 T cell receptor beta chains below, sequenced in a study of T cells after yellow fever vaccination. TCRdb independently ran MiXCR on the 5' RACE reads; one entry per CDR3 protein. The data contain 450,000 to 550,000 distinct CDR3 sequences, 21% of them seen just once; the ten biggest clones take up about 15%. The sample was PBMCs, taken less than 25 days after the first yellow fever vaccination. The receptors here all came from a man between 18 and 29 years old who received the YFV17D yellow fever vaccine.

J is TRBJ2-4 and V is TRBV29-1; TRBD2 aligns across 10 bases. The CDR3 spans 18 residues. Losses at the gene ends were 1 base for V and 0 bases for J; bases not matched to a gene: 9. From germline, CDR1 is SQVTM and CDR2 ANQGSEA. CDR3 in DNA: TGCAGCGTTGAAGGGACAGGACTAGCGGCGGCAGCCAAAAACATTCAGTACTTC. It is translated as CSVEGTGLAAAAKNIQYF.

This chain connects TRBV12-3 or TRBV12-4 to TRBJ1-5; D gene uncertain. The CDR3 has 12 residues. Trimming removed 3 bases at V and 5 bases at J, with 5 bases between. In nucleotides, the CDR3 is TGTGCCAGCAGTTTCTTTCATCAGCCCCAGCATTTT. Translated: CASSFFHQPQHF.

This clonotype showed up just a few times. The chain is built from TRBV5-1 and TRBJ1-4; no clear D. CDR1 and CDR2 (germline): SGHRS, YFSETQ. The CDR3 runs 14 residues. V was cut by 0 bases and J by 4 bases, with 7 bases left in between. As DNA, the CDR3 is TGCGCCAGCAGCTTGGAACGGCGTAATGAAAAACTGTTTTTT. This sequence encodes CASSLERRNEKLFF.

This clonotype was detected many times. V usage is TRBV24-1 and J usage is TRBJ2-5; 8 nucleotides match TRBD2. From germline, CDR1 is KGHDR and CDR2 SFDVKD. Trimming cost V 7 bases and J 6 bases; bases outside gene matches: 6. The CDR3 contains 13 residues. The CDR3 here is CATSDGGAKTQYF. The CDR3 coding sequence is TGTGCCACCAGCGACGGGGGGGCCAAGACCCAGTACTTC.

The V gene is TRBV6-5, the J gene TRBJ2-7; weak D call: TRBD2 (7 bases). The CDR3 is made up of 17 amino acids. V lost 7 bases to trimming and J lost 3 bases, with 25 bases between them. The germline V gene has CDR1 MNHEY and CDR2 SVGAGI. This CDR3 reads CASKDTRLGGAVYEQYF. CDR3 DNA: TGTGCCAGCAAAGACACGCGTTTGGGGGGGGCGGTCTACGAGCAGTACTTC.

This clonotype was counted between two and nine times. This chain links TRBV5-5 with TRBJ1-4; 8 bases agree with TRBD1. Losses at the gene ends were 7 bases for V and 0 bases for J; bases not matched to a gene: 8. CDR3 length: 16 residues. Germline V lookup: CDR1 SGHKS, CDR2 YYEKEE (reference sequence). The CDR3 spells CASAGGPTSTNEKLFF. Written as DNA, the CDR3 is TGTGCCAGCGCAGGGGGCCCAACGTCAACTAATGAAAAACTGTTTTTT. The full variable domain, completed using reference TRBV5-5 and TRBJ1-4, is DAGVTQSPTHLIKTRGQQVTLRCSPISGHKSVSWYQQVLGQGPQFIFQYYEKEERGRGNFPDRFSARQFPNYSSELNVNALLLGDSALYLCASAGGPTSTNEKLFFGSGTQLSVL.

The chain employs TRBV19 and TRBJ2-1; a weak D match, TRBD2 (5 bases). With 4 bases removed from V and 9 bases from J, the gap between germline ends came to 16 bases. The CDR3 has 14 amino acids. In germline, CDR1 is LNHDA, CDR2 SQIVND (reference sequence). CDR3 amino acids: CASSRVGSLPEQFF. DNA of the CDR3: TGTGCCAGTAGTAGGGTAGGGAGCCTTCCTGAGCAGTTCTTC.

There are a few counts of this clonotype. The rearrangement uses TRBV4-1 and TRBJ2-5; D is possibly TRBD1 (5 bases). With 0 bases removed from V and 5 bases from J, the gap between germline ends came to 19 bases. Germline lookup yields CDR1 MGHRA and CDR2 YSYEKL. The CDR3 is 17 amino acids. The CDR3 protein is CASSQESWGRGPETQYF. CDR3 coding DNA: TGCGCCAGCAGCCAAGAGTCTTGGGGTAGGGGCCCGGAGACCCAGTACTTC.

In its sample, this clonotype was seen once. This chain uses TRBV29-1 with TRBJ2-7; 11 bases fit TRBD2. The CDR3 runs to 19 residues. Trimming removed 6 bases from V and 0 bases from J; junction bases left unmatched: 19. Germline assignment: CDR1 SQVTM and CDR2 ANQGSEA. As DNA, the CDR3 is TGCAGCGTGACGAATACGACTAGCGGGGCTTTACGAAGCTCCTACGAGCAGTACTTC. It translates to CSVTNTTSGALRSSYEQYF.

This clonotype appeared a few times. V usage is TRBV6-2 or TRBV6-3 and J usage is TRBJ2-7; the D gene is possibly TRBD2 (6 bases). The germline CDR1 and CDR2 sequences are MNHEY and SVGEGT. This CDR3 contains 15 residues. Trimming stripped 6 bases from V and 1 base from J, with 16 bases between. CDR3 sequence (DNA): TGTGCCAGCAGATCCGGGACTTCCAATTCCTACGAGCAGTACGTC. Residues: CASRSGTSNSYEQYV.

The rearrangement links TRBV29-1 to TRBJ2-7, with D tentatively TRBD1 or TRBD2 (7 bases each). Germline values: CDR1 SQVTM, CDR2 ANQGSEA. This CDR3 is built from 11 residues. The CDR3 reads CGGGQTYEQYF. CDR3 nucleotides: TGCGGCGGGGGACAGACCTACGAGCAGTACTTC.

The V call is TRBV6-5, the J call TRBJ1-6; D uncertain. Trimming took off 2 bases at V and 2 bases at J, with 7 bases between the two ends. CDR1 and CDR2 (germline): MNHEY, SVGAGI. CDR3 length: 15 amino acids. The CDR3 nucleotides are TGTGCCAGCAGTTACGGGGAGCCCTATAATTCACCCCTCCACTTT. Residues: CASSYGEPYNSPLHF.

The chain has TRBV6-5 and TRBJ1-1, with D maybe TRBD1 (6 bases). Germline loops: CDR1 MNHEY, CDR2 SVGAGI. This CDR3 comprises 12 residues. The ends were cut back, 5 bases at V and 7 bases at J, with 11 bases in the middle. The CDR3 spells CASSGTQGEAFF. DNA of the CDR3: TGTGCCAGCAGTGGCACACAGGGTGAAGCTTTCTTT.

This clonotype was observed a few times. The chain combines TRBV28 with TRBJ1-6; 10 nucleotides align to TRBD1. This CDR3 region has 16 residues. The junction had 6 bases not matched to a gene; V was cut back by 3 bases and J by 7 bases. CDR1 MDHEN and CDR2 SYDVKM come from the germline V gene. CDR3 nucleotides: TGTGCCAGCAGTTTGGGGACAGGGGTGAGGAATTCACCCCTCCACTTT. Residues: CASSLGTGVRNSPLHF.

This clonotype was detected only a few times. This sequence joins TRBV9 and TRBJ2-1; tentatively, D is TRBD2 (5 bases). Germline values: CDR1 SGDLS, CDR2 YYNGEE. CDR3 length equals 14 residues. Trimming pared 2 bases from V and 6 bases from J, leaving 12 bases between. The CDR3 DNA reads TGTGCCAGCAGCGTCGACTCCCGGGGCAATGAGCAGTTCTTC. Protein product: CASSVDSRGNEQFF.

This clonotype was detected a few times. V and J are TRBV5-1 and TRBJ2-5; the D gene is possibly TRBD1 (5 bases). The V end was cut by 5 bases, the J end by 4 bases, with 15 bases between. CDR3 size: 14 residues. Looked up from germline, CDR1 is SGHRS and CDR2 is YFSETQ. The DNA of the CDR3 is TGCGCCAGCAGGAAGGGGTCTGGGGCAGAGACCCAGTACTTC. It encodes CASRKGSGAETQYF.

This clonotype was detected a few times. CDR3 sequence: CASRDGPTNTEAFF. As DNA, the CDR3 is TGTGCCAGCAGGGATGGACCGACGAACACTGAAGCTTTCTTT. The J gene is TRBJ1-1, the V gene TRBV19, with a weak D call TRBD1 (5 bases). The CDR3 is made up of 14 amino acids. The germline CDR1 and CDR2 sequences are LNHDA and SQIVND (reference sequence). Between the trimmed V and J ends, which lost 9 bases and 1 base, there was a span of 15 bases.

The rearrangement joins TRBV5-4 to TRBJ1-2, with 10 bases that match TRBD1. The V gene's germline CDR1 is SGHNT and CDR2 YYREEE (reference sequence). The V gene end was trimmed by 4 bases and the J gene end by 12 bases; junction bases not matched to a gene: 12. The CDR3 is 14 residues long. CDR3 protein: CASSQGRTGGLDTF. In DNA form, the CDR3 reads TGTGCCAGCAGCCAGGGCCGGACAGGGGGGCTTGACACCTTC.

The chain carries TRBV5-4 and TRBJ2-5, with D hard to call. Trimming pared 1 base from V and 4 bases from J, leaving 8 bases between. Germline loops: CDR1 SGHNT, CDR2 YYREEE (reference sequence). This CDR3 contains 13 residues. The CDR3 region is CASSLLVGETQYF. In DNA form, the CDR3 reads TGTGCCAGCAGCTTGCTGGTTGGAGAGACCCAGTACTTC. The variable domain in full, completed from reference TRBV5-4 and TRBJ2-5, reads ETGVTQSPTHLIKTRGQQVTLRCSSQSGHNTVSWYQQALGQGPQFIFQYYREEENGRGNFPPRFSGLQFPNYSSELNVNALELDDSALYLCASSLLVGETQYFGPGTRLLVL.

The J gene is TRBJ2-7, the V gene TRBV5-5; the D is unclear. The CDR3 consists of 13 residues. Per the germline V gene, CDR1 is SGHKS and CDR2 is YYEKEE (reference sequence). The ends were cut back, 2 bases at V and 5 bases at J, with 11 bases in the middle. DNA for the CDR3: TGTGCCAGCAGCTTTTCCCCCCAGGACGAGCAGTACGTC. Translation gives CASSFSPQDEQYV.

V gene TRBV7-3 combines with J gene TRBJ2-1, with TRBD2 matching 8 bases. Germline V gene lookup returns CDR1 SGHTA and CDR2 FQGTGA. V lost 0 bases and J lost 11; bases outside the gene matches: 3. The CDR3 length is 13 residues. CDR3 sequence (DNA): TGTGCCAGCAGCTTAACCGGGGGGGGGAAGCAGTTCTTC. Encoded protein: CASSLTGGGKQFF.

The CDR3 spells CASNQGGSQETQYF. The CDR3 DNA follows: TGTGCCAGCAACCAAGGGGGGTCCCAAGAGACCCAGTACTTC. The rearrangement joins TRBV9 to TRBJ2-5, with D perhaps TRBD1 or TRBD2 (6 bases each). The CDR3 covers 14 residues. V was cut by 6 bases and J by 1 base, with 13 bases left in between. Germline-derived CDR1 and CDR2 are SGDLS and YYNGEE.

The rearrangement uses TRBV9 and TRBJ1-2; D might be TRBD1 (6 bases). The CDR3 loop spans 15 amino acids. V dropped 3 bases and J dropped 4 bases, with 16 bases sitting between them. Germline loops: CDR1 SGDLS, CDR2 YYNGEE. This CDR3 is CASSGLRGPTYGYTF. The CDR3 region has the DNA TGTGCCAGCAGCGGCCTCAGGGGACCTACCTATGGCTACACCTTC.

This clonotype was seen a few times. This sequence joins TRBV13 and TRBJ2-1, with D hard to call. V was cut by 4 bases and J by 2 bases, with 15 bases left in between. The germline CDR1 and CDR2 sequences are PRHDT and FYEKMQ (reference sequence). This CDR3 contains 16 residues. The CDR3 nucleotides read TGTGCCAGCAGCTCCTGGGCCGATGAGACCTACAATGAGCAGTTCTTC. Encoded protein: CASSSWADETYNEQFF.

V usage is TRBV7-2 and J usage is TRBJ2-5; D ambiguous. Germline values: CDR1 SGHTA, CDR2 FQGNSA. The CDR3 spans 14 residues. The V and J ends lost 1 base and 2 bases respectively, with 8 bases between them. The CDR3 spells CASSLVAWQETQYF. CDR3 DNA: TGTGCCAGCAGCTTAGTAGCATGGCAAGAGACCCAGTACTTC.

In this sample, this clonotype turned up a few times. The CDR3 spells CASMRTGMGTEAFF. In nucleotides, the CDR3 is TGTGCCAGCATGAGGACGGGGATGGGCACTGAAGCTTTCTTT. The V and J genes are TRBV12-3 or TRBV12-4 and TRBJ1-1; D not resolved. Between the trimmed V and J ends, which lost 7 bases and 4 bases, there was a span of 16 bases. This CDR3 has 14 amino acids.

The J gene is TRBJ1-5, the V gene TRBV7-2; D is unresolved. This CDR3 is built from 16 residues. CDR1 is SGHTA, CDR2 FQGNSA, per germline. With 0 bases removed from V and 2 bases from J, the gap between germline ends came to 11 bases. The CDR3 spells CASSLAARGGNQPQHF. DNA for the CDR3: TGTGCCAGCAGCTTAGCCGCGCGGGGTGGCAATCAGCCCCAGCATTTT.

This clonotype was detected many times. The chain joins TRBV5-1 to TRBJ1-1; D gene uncertain. Trimming removed 1 base at V and 1 base at J, with 11 bases between. The CDR3 has 15 amino acids. The germline V gene encodes CDR1 SGHRS and CDR2 YFSETQ. The CDR3 here is CASSLSLAENTEAFF. The CDR3 DNA is TGCGCCAGCAGCTTGTCCTTGGCAGAGAACACTGAAGCTTTCTTT.

This clonotype was counted between two and nine times. The chain links TRBV18 to TRBJ1-1; D is unresolved. The CDR3 extends over 14 amino acids. V lost 3 bases, J lost 1 base, and 9 bases lay in between. Germline assignment: CDR1 KGHSH and CDR2 LQKENI. The CDR3, as DNA: TGTGCCAGCTCACCGCGGGAGGCGAACACTGAAGCTTTCTTT. Amino acids: CASSPREANTEAFF.

The chain couples TRBV7-9 to TRBJ2-6, with TRBD1 as a possible D gene (6 bases). The CDR3 contains 14 residues. The V and J ends lost 8 bases and 2 bases respectively, with 10 bases between them. Germline values: CDR1 SEHNR, CDR2 FQNEAQ (reference sequence). CDR3 in DNA: TGTGCCAGCCAACAGGGAGCTGGGGCCAACGTCCTGACTTTC. This codes for CASQQGAGANVLTF.